Shown below are 6 T cell receptor beta chains from a single sample sequenced in a study of cytomegalovirus exposure and HLA in healthy donors. Only in-frame clones appear in the TCRdb table, and some are missing; sequencing was by immunoSEQ multiplex PCR. The sample consists of fewer than 200,000 clones, around nine tenths of them appearing once. The specimen was PBMCs. The receptors originated from a man aged 18 to 29 in good health and CMV-seropositive.

The chain uses TRBV5-1 and TRBJ2-7; tentative D call: TRBD1 (6 bases). The length of the CDR3 is 15 residues. CDR1 is SGHRS, CDR2 YFSETQ, per germline. V gave up 1 base and J gave up 0 bases, with 11 bases separating them. CDR3 sequence reads: CASSLTGPSSYEQYF. CDR3 nucleotides: TGCGCCAGCAGCTTGACAGGGCCCAGCTCCTACGAGCAGTACTTC.

J is TRBJ1-2 and V is TRBV19, with a possible D match to TRBD1 (5 bases). This CDR3 is built from 16 residues. Trimming pared 3 bases from V and 2 bases from J, leaving 16 bases between. Per germline, CDR1 LNHDA and CDR2 SQIVND (reference sequence). The CDR3 reads CASSMERDRENYGYTF. The CDR3 DNA reads as TGTGCCAGTAGTATGGAGAGAGACAGAGAAAACTATGGCTACACCTTC.

The chain links TRBV5-5 to TRBJ1-2; tentative D call: TRBD1 (6 bases). Trimming stripped 0 bases from V and 8 bases from J, with 8 bases between. CDR3 length: 12 residues. Looked up from germline, CDR1 is SGHKS and CDR2 is YYEKEE (reference sequence). CDR3 protein: CASSLDRVGYTF. CDR3 DNA: TGTGCCAGCAGCTTGGACAGGGTCGGCTACACCTTC.

A single count supports this clone. The CDR3, as DNA: TGTGCCAGCAGTCCCATCTACAGGGGAGGAAATTCACCCCTCCACTTT. Residues: CASSPIYRGGNSPLHF. The chain links TRBV11-2 to TRBJ1-6; 7 nucleotides match TRBD1. The J segment lost 7 bases and the V segment lost 6 bases, leaving 12 bases of the junction unmatched. Germline V lookup: CDR1 SGHAT, CDR2 FQNNGV. CDR3 length equals 16 residues.

The chain combines TRBV30 with TRBJ1-1, with D maybe TRBD1 (5 bases). The CDR3 length is 13 residues. The V end was cut by 1 base, the J end by 4 bases, with 10 bases between. Germline CDR1 GTSNPN, CDR2 SVGIG (reference sequence). The CDR3 DNA reads as TGTGCCTGGAGTGCCCGGAGGGGCACTGAAGCTTTCTTT. Translated: CAWSARRGTEAFF.

This chain joins TRBV7-9 and TRBJ2-7; 12 bases line up with TRBD2. The CDR3 length is 16 residues. Germline CDR1 reads SEHNR; CDR2 reads FQNEAQ (reference sequence). The trim removed 3 bases at V and 4 bases at J, leaving 7 bases unmatched. The CDR3 bases are TGTGCCAGCAGCTTGGGGGGACTAGCGGGTTTTTACGAGCAGTACTTC. This sequence encodes CASSLGGLAGFYEQYF.